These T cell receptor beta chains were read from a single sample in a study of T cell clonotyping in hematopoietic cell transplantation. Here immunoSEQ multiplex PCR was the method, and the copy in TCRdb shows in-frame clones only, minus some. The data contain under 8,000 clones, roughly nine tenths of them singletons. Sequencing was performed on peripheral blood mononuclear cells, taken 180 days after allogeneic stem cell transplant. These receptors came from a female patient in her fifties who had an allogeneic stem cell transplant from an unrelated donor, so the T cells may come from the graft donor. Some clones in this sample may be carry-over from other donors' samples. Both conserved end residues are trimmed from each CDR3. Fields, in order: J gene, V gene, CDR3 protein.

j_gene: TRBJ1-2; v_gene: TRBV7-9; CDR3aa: ASSLDLRGRGYT
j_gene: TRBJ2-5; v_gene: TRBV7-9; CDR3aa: ASRFWGEETQY
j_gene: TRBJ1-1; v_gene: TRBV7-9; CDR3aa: ASEGRLDEAF
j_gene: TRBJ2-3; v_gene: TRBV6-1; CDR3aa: AGKRGGTDTQY
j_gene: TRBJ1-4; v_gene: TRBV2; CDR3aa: ASSEAGGLRGGKLF
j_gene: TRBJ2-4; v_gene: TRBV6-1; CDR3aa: ASSENPSGGGGKNIQY
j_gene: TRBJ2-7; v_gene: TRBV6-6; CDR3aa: ASRGASGGPSYEQY
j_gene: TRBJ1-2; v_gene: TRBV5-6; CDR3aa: ASSLAYGVVANYGYT
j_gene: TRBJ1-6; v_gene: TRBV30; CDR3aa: AWNPGNNSPLH
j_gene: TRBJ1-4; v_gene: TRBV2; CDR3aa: ASGRGMWEKLF
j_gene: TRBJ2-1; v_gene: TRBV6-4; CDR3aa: ASSAGGVNSEQF
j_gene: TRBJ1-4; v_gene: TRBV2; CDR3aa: ASTRDLILGVEKLF
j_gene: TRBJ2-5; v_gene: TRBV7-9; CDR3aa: ASSLSATTETQY
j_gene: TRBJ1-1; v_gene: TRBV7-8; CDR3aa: ASSHGGGLTEAF
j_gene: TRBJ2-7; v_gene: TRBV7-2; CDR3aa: ASSLVPAYEQY
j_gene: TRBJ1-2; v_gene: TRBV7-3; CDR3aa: ASSLGQGNGYT
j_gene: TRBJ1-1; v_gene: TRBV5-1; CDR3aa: ASSLGTGVTEAF
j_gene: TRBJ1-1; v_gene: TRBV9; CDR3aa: ASSKGWVRTEAF
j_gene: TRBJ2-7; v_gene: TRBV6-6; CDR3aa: ASDRGGYEQY
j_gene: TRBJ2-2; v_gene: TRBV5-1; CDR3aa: ASSLGSPNTGELF
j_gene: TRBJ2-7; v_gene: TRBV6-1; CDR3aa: ASSEQASGVDEQY
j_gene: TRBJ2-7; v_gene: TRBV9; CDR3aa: ASSVVPGKGNEQY
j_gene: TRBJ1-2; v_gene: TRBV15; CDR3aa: ATSVGGEHGYT
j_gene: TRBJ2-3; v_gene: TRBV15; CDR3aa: ATSRQQGTGTDTQY
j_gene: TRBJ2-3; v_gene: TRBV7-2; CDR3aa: ASSGSTDTQY
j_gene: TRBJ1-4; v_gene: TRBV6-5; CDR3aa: ASSYSIPGAGEKLF
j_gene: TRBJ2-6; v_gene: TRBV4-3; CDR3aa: ASSQETGGRANVLT
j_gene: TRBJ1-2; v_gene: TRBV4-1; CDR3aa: ASSQRQGAGYGYT
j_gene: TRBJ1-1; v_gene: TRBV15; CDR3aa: ATSRDRDRTEAF
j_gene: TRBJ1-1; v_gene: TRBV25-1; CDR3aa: ASSMNTEAF
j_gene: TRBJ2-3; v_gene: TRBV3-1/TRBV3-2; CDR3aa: ASSQAM
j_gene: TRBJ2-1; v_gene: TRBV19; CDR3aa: ASSTNPGSYNEQF
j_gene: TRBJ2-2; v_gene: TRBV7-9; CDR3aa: ASSLLSGGNTGELF
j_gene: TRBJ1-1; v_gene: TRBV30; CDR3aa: AWKQGARDTEAF
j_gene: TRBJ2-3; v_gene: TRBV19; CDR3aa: ATSWRSSTDTQY
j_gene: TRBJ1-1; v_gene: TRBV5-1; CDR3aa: ASSLSQQNTEAF
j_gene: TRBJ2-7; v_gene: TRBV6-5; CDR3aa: ASSFRTSGGQREQY
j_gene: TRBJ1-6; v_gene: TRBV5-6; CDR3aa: ASSVGRVSGFNSPLH
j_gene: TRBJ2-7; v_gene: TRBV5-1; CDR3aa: ASSLVGGYEQY
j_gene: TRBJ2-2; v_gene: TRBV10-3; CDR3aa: ATSGRGNTGELF
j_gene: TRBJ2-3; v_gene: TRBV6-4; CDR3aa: ASSDSGARGSDTQY
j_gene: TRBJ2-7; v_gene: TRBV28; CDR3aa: ASSLLGGAQYEQY
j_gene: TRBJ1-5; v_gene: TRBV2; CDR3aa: ASSAQGAHNQPQH
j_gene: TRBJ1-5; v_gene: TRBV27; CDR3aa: ASSPNRGIGNQPQH
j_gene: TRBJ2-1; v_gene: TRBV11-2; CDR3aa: ASSVSAGGPNEQF
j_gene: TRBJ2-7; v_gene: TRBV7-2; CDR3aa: ASSLVVGSEQY
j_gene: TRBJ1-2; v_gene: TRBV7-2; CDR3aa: ASSLEGQLFALNYGYT
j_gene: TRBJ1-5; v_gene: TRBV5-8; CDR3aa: ASNYRSLNQPQH